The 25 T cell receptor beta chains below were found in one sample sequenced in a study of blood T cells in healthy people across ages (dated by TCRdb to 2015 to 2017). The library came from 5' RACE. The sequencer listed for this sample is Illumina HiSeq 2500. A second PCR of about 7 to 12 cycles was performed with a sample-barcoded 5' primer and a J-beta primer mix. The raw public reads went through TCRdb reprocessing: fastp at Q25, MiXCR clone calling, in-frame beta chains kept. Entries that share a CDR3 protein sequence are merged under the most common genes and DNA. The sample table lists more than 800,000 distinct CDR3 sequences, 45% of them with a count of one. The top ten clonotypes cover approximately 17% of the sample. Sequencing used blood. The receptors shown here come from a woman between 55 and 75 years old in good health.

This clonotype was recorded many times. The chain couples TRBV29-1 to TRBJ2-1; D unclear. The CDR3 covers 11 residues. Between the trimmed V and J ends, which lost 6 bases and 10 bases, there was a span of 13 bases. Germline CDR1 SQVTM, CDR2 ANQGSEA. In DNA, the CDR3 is TGCAGCGTAGTTAATTTGGGGGAGCAGTTCTTC. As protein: CSVVNLGEQFF.

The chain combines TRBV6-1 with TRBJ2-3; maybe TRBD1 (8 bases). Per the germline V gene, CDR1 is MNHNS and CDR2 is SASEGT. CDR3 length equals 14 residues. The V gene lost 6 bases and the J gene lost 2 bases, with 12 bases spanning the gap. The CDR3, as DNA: TGTGCCAGCAGAACAGGGGGGGACACAGATACGCAGTATTTT. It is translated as CASRTGGDTDTQYF.

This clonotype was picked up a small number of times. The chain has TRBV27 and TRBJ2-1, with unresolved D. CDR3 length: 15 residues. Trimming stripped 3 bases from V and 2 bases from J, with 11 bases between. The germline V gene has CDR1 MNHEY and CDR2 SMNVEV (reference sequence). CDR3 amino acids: CASSFGDPTYNEQFF. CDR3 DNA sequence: TGTGCCAGCAGTTTCGGTGACCCAACCTACAATGAGCAGTTCTTC.

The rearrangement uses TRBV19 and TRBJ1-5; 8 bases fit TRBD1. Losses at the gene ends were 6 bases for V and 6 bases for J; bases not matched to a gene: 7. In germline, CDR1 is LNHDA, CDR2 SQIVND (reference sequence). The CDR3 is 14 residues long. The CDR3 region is CASRGGQVGQPQHF. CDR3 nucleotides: TGTGCCAGTAGGGGGGGACAGGTGGGTCAGCCCCAGCATTTT.

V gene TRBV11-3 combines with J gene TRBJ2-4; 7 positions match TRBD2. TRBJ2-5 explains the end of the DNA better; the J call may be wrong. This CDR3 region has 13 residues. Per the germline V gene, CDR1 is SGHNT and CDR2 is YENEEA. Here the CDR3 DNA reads TGTGCCAGCAGCTTAGGCGGGAGCCTGACCCAGTACTTC. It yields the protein CASSLGGSLTQYF.

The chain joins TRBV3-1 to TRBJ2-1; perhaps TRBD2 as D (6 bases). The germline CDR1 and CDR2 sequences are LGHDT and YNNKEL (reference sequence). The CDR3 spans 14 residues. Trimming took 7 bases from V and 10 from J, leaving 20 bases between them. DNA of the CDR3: TGTGCCAGCACCAAAGCTAGCGCAGGAGGGGAGCAGTTCTTC. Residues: CASTKASAGGEQFF.

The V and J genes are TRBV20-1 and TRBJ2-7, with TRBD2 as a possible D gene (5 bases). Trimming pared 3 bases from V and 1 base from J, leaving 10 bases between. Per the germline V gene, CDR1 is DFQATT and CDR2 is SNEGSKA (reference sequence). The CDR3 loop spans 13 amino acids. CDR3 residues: CSASGPGSYEQYF. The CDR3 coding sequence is TGCAGTGCTAGTGGCCCGGGGTCCTACGAGCAGTACTTC.

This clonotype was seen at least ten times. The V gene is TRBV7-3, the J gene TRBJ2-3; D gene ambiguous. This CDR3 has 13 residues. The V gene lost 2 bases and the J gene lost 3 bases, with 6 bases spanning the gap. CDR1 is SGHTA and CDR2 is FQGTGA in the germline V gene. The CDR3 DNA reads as TGTGCCAGCAGCTTATTAGGGACAGATACGCAGTATTTT. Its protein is CASSLLGTDTQYF.

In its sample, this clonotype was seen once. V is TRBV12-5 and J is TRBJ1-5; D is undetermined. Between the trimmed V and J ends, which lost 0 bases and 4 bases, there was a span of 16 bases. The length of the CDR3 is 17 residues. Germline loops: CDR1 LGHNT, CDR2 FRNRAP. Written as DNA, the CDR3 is TGTGCTAGTGGTTTGGTACTTGGATTGAAAGTAAATCAGCCCCAGCATTTT. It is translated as CASGLVLGLKVNQPQHF.

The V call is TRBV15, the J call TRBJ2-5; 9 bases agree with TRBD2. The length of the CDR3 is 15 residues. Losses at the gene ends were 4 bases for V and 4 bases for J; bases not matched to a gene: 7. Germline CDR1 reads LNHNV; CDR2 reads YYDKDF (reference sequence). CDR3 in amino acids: CATSIRAGGSETQYF. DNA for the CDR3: TGTGCCACCAGCATTCGAGCGGGAGGATCAGAGACCCAGTACTTC.

CDR3 sequence (DNA): TGTGCCAGTCGACAAGGGGGCAAGAAGGATGGCTACACCTTC. Protein sequence: CASRQGGKKDGYTF. The V gene is TRBV19, the J gene TRBJ1-2, with 7 bases fitting TRBD1. The junction had 12 bases not matched to a gene; V was cut back by 8 bases and J by 6 bases. This CDR3 region has 14 residues. Germline values: CDR1 LNHDA, CDR2 SQIVND (reference sequence).

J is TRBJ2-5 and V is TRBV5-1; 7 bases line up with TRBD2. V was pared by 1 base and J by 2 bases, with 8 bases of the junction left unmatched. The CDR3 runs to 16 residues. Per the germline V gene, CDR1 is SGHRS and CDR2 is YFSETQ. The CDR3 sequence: CASSLLSGTPQETQYF. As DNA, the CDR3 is TGCGCCAGCAGCTTGTTAAGCGGGACGCCACAAGAGACCCAGTACTTC.

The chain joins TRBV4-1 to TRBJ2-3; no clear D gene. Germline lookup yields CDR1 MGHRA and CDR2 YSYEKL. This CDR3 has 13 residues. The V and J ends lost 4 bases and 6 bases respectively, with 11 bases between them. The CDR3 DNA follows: TGCGCCAGCAGCCCAGGCCAAATCGATACGCAGTATTTT. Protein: CASSPGQIDTQYF.

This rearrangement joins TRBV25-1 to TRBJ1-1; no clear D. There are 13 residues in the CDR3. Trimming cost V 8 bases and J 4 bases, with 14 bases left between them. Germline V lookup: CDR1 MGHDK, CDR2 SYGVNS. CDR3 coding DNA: TGTGCCAGCTTGGAAACCGGAGGCACTGAAGCTTTCTTT. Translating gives CASLETGGTEAFF.

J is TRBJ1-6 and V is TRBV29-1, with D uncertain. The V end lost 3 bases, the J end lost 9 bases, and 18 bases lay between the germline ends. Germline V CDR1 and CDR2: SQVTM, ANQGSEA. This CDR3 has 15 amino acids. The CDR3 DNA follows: TGCAGCGTTGAGGGCCGAGGGCCCTGGATTTCACCCCTCCACTTT. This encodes CSVEGRGPWISPLHF.

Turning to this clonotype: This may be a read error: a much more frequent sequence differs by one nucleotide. The CDR3, as DNA: TGTGCCAGCAGCCGCCGGGTCCAAGAGACCCAGTACTTC. Its protein product is CASSRRVQETQYF. V gene TRBV7-7 combines with J gene TRBJ2-5; D is uncertain. Germline-derived CDR1 and CDR2 are SSHAT and FNYEAQ (reference sequence). CDR3 size: 13 residues. Trimming cost V 5 bases and J 1 base, with 8 bases left between them.

The chain's CDR3 is CASSSLNRGLGYNEQFF. The CDR3 region has the DNA TGTGCCAGCAGCTCCCTTAACAGGGGGCTTGGTTACAATGAGCAGTTCTTC. This chain connects TRBV11-2 to TRBJ2-1, with 9 positions matching TRBD1. With 4 bases clipped from V and 4 bases from J, the junction kept 11 bases outside the gene matches. The CDR3 consists of 17 residues. Germline V gene data show CDR1 as SGHAT and CDR2 as FQNNGV.

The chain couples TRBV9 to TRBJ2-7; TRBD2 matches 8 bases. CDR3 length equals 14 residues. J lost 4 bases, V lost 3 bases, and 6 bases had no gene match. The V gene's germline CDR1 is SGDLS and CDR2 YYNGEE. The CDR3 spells CASSASLAGYEQYF. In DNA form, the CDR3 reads TGTGCCAGCAGCGCATCCTTAGCGGGGTACGAGCAGTACTTC.

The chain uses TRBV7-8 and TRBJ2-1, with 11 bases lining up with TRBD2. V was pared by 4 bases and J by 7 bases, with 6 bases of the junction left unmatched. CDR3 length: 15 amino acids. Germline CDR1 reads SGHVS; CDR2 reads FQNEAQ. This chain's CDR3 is CASSYTSGGPNEQFF. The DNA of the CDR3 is TGTGCCAGCAGCTATACTAGCGGGGGACCTAATGAGCAGTTCTTC.

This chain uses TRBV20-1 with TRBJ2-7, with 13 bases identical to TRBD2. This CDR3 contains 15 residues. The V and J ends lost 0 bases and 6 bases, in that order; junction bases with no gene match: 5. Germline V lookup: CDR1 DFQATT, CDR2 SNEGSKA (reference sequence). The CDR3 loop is CSARDLGLAGAEQYF. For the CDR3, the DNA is TGCAGTGCTAGAGATCTCGGACTAGCGGGAGCCGAGCAGTACTTC.

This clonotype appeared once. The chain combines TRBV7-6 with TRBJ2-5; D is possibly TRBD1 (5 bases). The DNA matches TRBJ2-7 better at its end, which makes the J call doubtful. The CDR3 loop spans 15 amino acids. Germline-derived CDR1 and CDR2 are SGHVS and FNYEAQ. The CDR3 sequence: CASSPRPDRTYEQYF. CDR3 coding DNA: TGTGCCAGCAGCCCCCGACCCGACAGAACCTACGAGCAGTACTTC.

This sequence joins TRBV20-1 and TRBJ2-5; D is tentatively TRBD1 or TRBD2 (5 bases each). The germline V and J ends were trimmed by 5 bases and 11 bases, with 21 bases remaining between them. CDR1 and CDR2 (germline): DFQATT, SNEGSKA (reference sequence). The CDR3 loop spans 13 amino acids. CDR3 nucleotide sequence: TGCAGTGCTGCCGGGACGGATACAAACGGGCAGTACTTC. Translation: CSAAGTDTNGQYF.

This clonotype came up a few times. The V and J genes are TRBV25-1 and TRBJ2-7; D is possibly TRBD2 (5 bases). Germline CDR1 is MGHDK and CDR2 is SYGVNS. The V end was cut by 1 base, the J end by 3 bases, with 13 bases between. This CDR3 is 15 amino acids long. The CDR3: CASSEWGGGDYEQYF. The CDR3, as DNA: TGTGCCAGCAGTGAATGGGGTGGAGGAGACTACGAGCAGTACTTC.

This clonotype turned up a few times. CDR3 sequence reads: CSARGLGGRTPLSYEQYF. The CDR3 nucleotides read TGCAGTGCTAGAGGCTTGGGAGGACGCACCCCCCTCTCTTACGAGCAGTACTTC. V usage is TRBV20-1 and J usage is TRBJ2-7, with D tentatively TRBD2 (6 bases). The CDR3 covers 18 residues. Per the germline V gene, CDR1 is DFQATT and CDR2 is SNEGSKA (reference sequence). Trimming pared 1 base from V and 4 bases from J, leaving 26 bases between.

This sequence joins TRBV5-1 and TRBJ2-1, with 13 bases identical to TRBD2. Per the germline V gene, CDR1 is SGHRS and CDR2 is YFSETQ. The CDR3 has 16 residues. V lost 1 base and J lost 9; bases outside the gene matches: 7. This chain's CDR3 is CASSLKLAGGPGEQFF. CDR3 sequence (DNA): TGCGCCAGCAGCTTGAAACTAGCGGGAGGGCCTGGTGAGCAGTTCTTC.